This T cell receptor (beta chain) emerged from a study of cytotoxic CD8 clonotypes in ibrutinib-treated CLL. Study details: The average sample held roughly 250,000 productive templates and tens of thousands of productive rearrangements.

A word on this clone: As yet, its antigen is unknown.

TCRdb keeps only in-frame clones here, not all; method: immunoSEQ multiplex PCR. The table lists 50,000 to 70,000 clones, 50% to 60% of them singletons. Trimming left V 3 bases short and J 4 bases short, with 15 bases between. Germline V gives CDR1 MNHNY, CDR2 SVGAGI (reference sequence). The CDR3 loop spans 15 amino acids. Regarding the study as a whole: Public clonotypes (which were uncommon) either contracted or remained stable on treatment. Upon ibrutinib response clonality rose, and upon progression it fell back toward baseline.

The receptor was derived from a human donor with chronic lymphocytic leukemia. Sequenced material: PBMCs, taken at disease progression, from a patient treated with ibrutinib. The chain is built from TRBV6-6 and TRBJ1-2; a weak D match, TRBD1 (5 bases). CDR3 region: CASSYSQGLVYGYTF. CDR3 coding DNA: TGTGCCAGCAGTTATTCCCAGGGTTTGGTCTATGGCTACACCTTC.